This is a list of T cell receptor beta chains from one sample in a study of spatial heterogeneity in lung cancer. TCRdb redid the calling of the 5' RACE reads with MiXCR, one entry per CDR3 protein. There are some 120,000 distinct CDR3 sequences in the sample; 12% occur only once, and 16% lies in the top ten. Sequenced material: PBMCs, taken at follow-up. All receptors come from a male donor with early-stage non-small cell lung cancer. CDR3s include the opening cysteine and the closing phenylalanine or tryptophan. A D gene is named only where the DNA matches it firmly. Clone size is given for some rows only: seen once, a few or many times, or a class if the clone is expanded.

j_gene	abundance	d_gene	v_gene	CDR3aa	CDR3nt
TRBJ1-2	.	.	TRBV12-3/TRBV12-4	CASREGFYGYTF	TGTGCCAGCAGAGAGGGTTTCTATGGCTACACCTTC
TRBJ1-2	.	TRBD1	TRBV20-1	CSASPGQVNYGYTF	TGCAGTGCTAGCCCGGGACAGGTTAACTATGGCTACACCTTC
TRBJ2-3	few	.	TRBV12-3/TRBV12-4	CASVGAGDTQYF	TGTGCCAGCGTGGGGGCGGGAGATACGCAGTATTTT
TRBJ2-3	few	.	TRBV5-1	CASSSGSSSGGTDTQYF	TGCGCCAGCAGCTCCGGAAGCAGCTCAGGAGGCACAGATACGCAGTATTTT
TRBJ2-3	few	TRBD1	TRBV6-4	CASRETGEPDTQYF	TGTGCCAGCAGAGAGACAGGGGAGCCAGATACGCAGTATTTT
TRBJ1-4	few	.	TRBV27	CASRPISKGNEKLFF	TGTGCCAGCAGGCCTATTTCCAAGGGGAATGAAAAACTGTTTTTT
TRBJ2-2	.	.	TRBV7-9	CASSSGAGGANTGELFF	TGTGCCAGCAGCTCAGGTGCGGGCGGGGCGAACACCGGGGAGCTGTTTTTT
TRBJ2-3	.	.	TRBV7-3	CASSQGLVTDTQYF	TGTGCCAGCAGCCAGGGATTGGTCACAGATACGCAGTATTTT
TRBJ1-1	few	.	TRBV11-3	CASSLGTGTLNTEAFF	TGTGCCAGCAGCTTAGGTACAGGGACGCTGAACACTGAAGCTTTCTTT
TRBJ2-7	many	TRBD1	TRBV18	CASSPRASGQGVNEQYF	TGTGCCAGCTCACCACGGGCGTCCGGACAGGGGGTGAACGAGCAGTACTTC
TRBJ2-7	.	.	TRBV2	CASSEARGYEQYF	TGTGCCAGCAGTGAAGCGCGAGGGTACGAGCAGTACTTC
TRBJ1-4	many	TRBD1	TRBV9	CASSRGRRGTNEKLFF	TGTGCCAGCAGCCGAGGGCGCAGGGGGACTAATGAAAAACTGTTTTTT
TRBJ1-6	many	.	TRBV12-3/TRBV12-4	CASSLGGTWDSPLHF	TGTGCCAGCAGTTTAGGTGGGACGTGGGATTCACCCCTCCACTTT
TRBJ1-1	.	TRBD1	TRBV12-3/TRBV12-4	CASRPGQGGTEAFF	TGTGCCAGCAGGCCGGGACAGGGAGGCACTGAAGCTTTCTTT
TRBJ2-5	many	TRBD1	TRBV5-1	CASSIHRDRVQETQYF	TGCGCCAGCTCCATCCACCGGGACAGGGTCCAAGAGACCCAGTACTTC
TRBJ2-1	many	.	TRBV7-9	CASSFRDEQFF	TGTGCCAGCAGCTTCAGAGATGAGCAGTTCTTC
TRBJ2-1	.	TRBD1	TRBV24-1	CATSGMTGRSYNEQFF	TGTGCCACCAGTGGGATGACAGGGCGCTCCTACAATGAGCAGTTCTTC